This is a list of T cell receptor beta chains from one sample in a study of T cell responses to AZD1222 COVID-19 vaccine. Clones were sequenced by immunoSEQ multiplex PCR, and TCRdb holds only the in-frame ones, with some missing. The sample consists of over 75,000 clones, 70% to 90% of them appearing once. The input for sequencing was peripheral blood, taken 28 days after the second AZD1222 dose. These receptors came from an adult who received the AZD1222 COVID-19 vaccine. Both conserved end residues are part of each CDR3. A D gene is named only where the DNA matches it firmly. For some rows the clone size is stated as once, few or many, or as a class when expanded; others skip it.

J gene | clone size | D gene | V gene | CDR3 DNA | CDR3 protein
TRBJ1-4 | . | . | TRBV5-1 | TGCGCCAGCAGCTTGGGGGCCGCTCCTAATGAAAAACTGTTTTTT | CASSLGAAPNEKLFF
TRBJ2-7 | . | TRBD2 | TRBV7-2 | TGTGCCAGCAGTATGACTAGCGGGGGCCACGAGCAGTACTTC | CASSMTSGGHEQYF
TRBJ2-4 | few | TRBD2 | TRBV6-2/TRBV6-3 | TGTGCCAGCAGTCACCCACTAGCGGGGCAACTAGCCAAAAACATTCAGTACTTC | CASSHPLAGQLAKNIQYF
TRBJ1-2 | . | TRBD1 | TRBV5-4 | TGTGCCAGCAGCACGGGGACAGGGTACGTCTATGGCTACACCTTC | CASSTGTGYVYGYTF
TRBJ1-2 | once | . | TRBV20-1 | TGCAGTGCTAGTACGGACAGCAACTATGGCTACACCTTC | CSASTDSNYGYTF
TRBJ2-5 | . | . | TRBV7-2 | TGTGCCAGCAGCTTAGACAGGGTCCAAGAGACCCAGTACTTC | CASSLDRVQETQYF
TRBJ2-1 | . | TRBD2 | TRBV7-3 | TGTGCCAGCAGCCTCCATAGCGGGGGGGTGAATGAGCAGTTCTTC | CASSLHSGGVNEQFF
TRBJ2-3 | . | . | TRBV27 | TGTGCCAGCAGTTCCCGACATCCAAGGATGACAGATACGCAGTATTTT | CASSSRHPRMTDTQYF
TRBJ1-1 | . | . | TRBV5-6 | TGTGCCAGCTCTCAAGGGCCAGGGGAGAACACTGAAGCTTTCTTT | CASSQGPGENTEAFF
TRBJ2-1 | . | TRBD2 | TRBV11-2 | TGTGCCAGCAGCTTAGTACTAGCGGGGGCCCGAATGAGGAATGAGCAGTTCTTC | CASSLVLAGARMRNEQFF
TRBJ1-6 | once | . | TRBV5-1 | TGCGCCAGCAGGACAGTGGGGAGCTATAATTCACCCCTCCACTTT | CASRTVGSYNSPLHF
TRBJ1-3 | . | . | TRBV2 | TGTGCCAGCAGTGAAGTATCAGGGGGAAACACCATATATTTT | CASSEVSGGNTIYF
TRBJ2-1 | . | TRBD2 | TRBV9 | TGTGCCAGCAGCGTAGTAGGTAGCGGGAGCTACAATGAGCAGTTCTTC | CASSVVGSGSYNEQFF
TRBJ1-2 | . | . | TRBV6-1 | TGTGCCAGCAGTGAAGCGACGGGCTCTAACTATGGCTACACCTTC | CASSEATGSNYGYTF
TRBJ2-1 | . | TRBD2 | TRBV4-3 | TGCGCCAGCAGCCTGTATGAGACTAGCGGGGGACATGAGCAGTTCTTC | CASSLYETSGGHEQFF
TRBJ2-1 | once | TRBD2 | TRBV12-3/TRBV12-4 | TGTGCCAGCACCTCGGGGGGGCTGAATGAGCAGTTCTTC | CASTSGGLNEQFF
TRBJ1-2 | . | . | TRBV24-1 | TGTGCCACCAGTGATTGGGTAGGGTATGGCTACACCTTC | CATSDWVGYGYTF
TRBJ1-2 | . | . | TRBV24-1 | TGTGCCACCAGTGATTTTCCTTCGGAGGGGGTAGGCGGCTACACCTTC | CATSDFPSEGVGGYTF
TRBJ2-2 | few | TRBD2 | TRBV11-3 | TGTGCCTGCGGGGGGGGGCGGGGGGGCGACACCGGGGAGCTGTTTTTT | CACGGGRGGDTGELFF
TRBJ2-1 | . | TRBD2 | TRBV19 | TGTGCCAGTAGTATTTCTAGCGGTACCATTAACAATGAGCAGTTCTTC | CASSISSGTINNEQFF
TRBJ2-1 | . | . | TRBV19 | TGTGCCAGTAGGTACGACTCCTCCTACAATGAGCAGTTCTTC | CASRYDSSYNEQFF
TRBJ1-5 | . | . | TRBV7-9 | TGTGCCAGCAGCCCAACGGGGTTGGTCAATCAGCCCCAGCATTTT | CASSPTGLVNQPQHF
TRBJ2-1 | . | . | TRBV7-3 | TGTGCCAGCAGCTTAAGTAGGCAGGGGAACAATGAGCAGTTCTTC | CASSLSRQGNNEQFF
TRBJ1-2 | . | . | TRBV28 | TGTGCCAGCGGGCTTCGAGAAACAAGGGGCTACACCTTC | CASGLRETRGYTF
TRBJ1-6 | . | TRBD1 | TRBV5-5 | TGTGCCAGCAGCCCAACCCGCGGGGACAGAAATTCACCCCTCCACTTT | CASSPTRGDRNSPLHF
TRBJ2-7 | . | . | TRBV2 | TGTGCCAGCAGTCCGTCATTACGCTCCTACGAGCAGTACTTC | CASSPSLRSYEQYF
TRBJ1-5 | . | TRBD1 | TRBV24-1 | TGTGCCACCAGTGACTCGGGACAGGGGATGGCCAATCAGCCCCAGCATTTT | CATSDSGQGMANQPQHF
TRBJ2-5 | . | TRBD2 | TRBV5-4 | TGTGCCAGCAGCCCGGGGGGGGTTCGAGAGACCCAGTACTTC | CASSPGGVRETQYF
TRBJ2-1 | . | TRBD2 | TRBV4-3 | TGCGCCAGCAGGTATCTAGCGGGGGGAAACAATGAGCAGTTCTTC | CASRYLAGGNNEQFF
TRBJ1-6 | . | TRBD1 | TRBV6-2/TRBV6-3 | TGTGCCAGCAGTGATGGACAGGGGCACTCCTATAATTCACCCCTCCACTTT | CASSDGQGHSYNSPLHF
TRBJ1-3 | . | . | TRBV28 | TGTGCCAGCAGTCGAGCTAACTCTGGAAACACCATATATTTT | CASSRANSGNTIYF
TRBJ2-7 | . | . | TRBV6-6 | TGTGCCAGCAGTCCCCAGTCCCTTCGGCGGGGCTTCCACGAGCAGTACTTC | CASSPQSLRRGFHEQYF
TRBJ1-5 | . | . | TRBV3-1/TRBV3-2 | TGTGCCAGCAGCCCCGCGGCCCTAGGGGGAACCCAGCATTTT | CASSPAALGGTQHF
TRBJ2-3 | . | TRBD1 | TRBV27 | TGTGCCAGCAGTTTATCAGGACAGGGGGCGAGAGATACGCAGTATTTT | CASSLSGQGARDTQYF
TRBJ2-1 | few | . | TRBV5-1 | TGCGCCAGCAGCCCCCCGATCGGGAACAATGAGCAGTTCTTC | CASSPPIGNNEQFF